Following are 9 T cell receptor beta chains from one sample sequenced in a study of cytomegalovirus exposure and HLA in healthy donors. Method: immunoSEQ multiplex PCR; TCRdb's copy keeps in-frame clones and lacks some. The sample lists 150,000 or so clones, about nine tenths occurring once. The specimen was PBMCs. The receptors come from a woman in her 30s in good health and CMV-seropositive.

The chain combines TRBV28 with TRBJ2-3; 11 bases align to TRBD2. This CDR3 comprises 14 residues. The ends lost 7 bases at V and 4 bases at J; junction bases unmatched: 4. CDR1 and CDR2 (germline): MDHEN, SYDVKM. The CDR3 spells CASTKGLAADTQYF. CDR3 in DNA: TGTGCCAGCACCAAGGGACTAGCGGCAGATACGCAGTATTTT.

This chain joins TRBV2 and TRBJ2-1; D is uncertain. The CDR3 covers 16 residues. Germline V lookup: CDR1 SNHLY, CDR2 FYNNEI. Between the trimmed V and J ends, which lost 7 bases and 1 base, there was a span of 17 bases. The CDR3 here is CASNSVVAQSYNEQFF. Here the CDR3 DNA reads TGTGCCAGCAACTCAGTAGTGGCACAGTCCTACAATGAGCAGTTCTTC.

The rearrangement uses TRBV6-4 and TRBJ2-3; no clear D. This CDR3 spans 15 amino acids. Germline CDR1 MRHNA, CDR2 SNTAGT. The V end was cut by 3 bases, the J end by 6 bases, with 16 bases between. The CDR3 spells CASSDQVTKSDTQYF. The DNA for the CDR3 is TGTGCCAGCAGTGATCAGGTGACCAAGTCCGATACGCAGTATTTT.

The V gene is TRBV7-6, the J gene TRBJ2-4; D possibly corresponds to TRBD2 (5 bases). The CDR3 has 13 residues. V shed 4 bases and J shed 8 bases, with 12 bases lying between them. The germline gives CDR1 SGHVS, CDR2 FNYEAQ. The DNA of the CDR3 is TGTGCCAGCAGCTCTGCGGGTCCAGACATTCAGTACTTC. This gives the protein CASSSAGPDIQYF. Full variable domain (missing parts from reference TRBV7-6 and TRBJ2-4): GAGVSQSPRYKVTKRGQDVALRCDPISGHVSLYWYRQALGQGPEFLTYFNYEAQQDKSGLPNDRFSAERPEGSISTLTIQRTEQRDSAMYRCASSSAGPDIQYFGAGTRLSVL.

Note on this clone: The same CDR3 also results from other DNA sequences found in this sample. The genes are TRBV7-2 and TRBJ2-5, with TRBD2 matching over 12 bases. V lost 1 base, J lost 2 bases, and 2 bases stayed unmatched. Looked up from germline, CDR1 is SGHTA and CDR2 is FQGNSA. The CDR3 is 16 residues long. CDR3 residues: CASSLGLAGGQETQYF. In DNA form, the CDR3 reads TGTGCCAGCAGCTTAGGGCTAGCGGGGGGGCAAGAGACCCAGTACTTC.

CDR3 bases: TGTGCCAGCAGCTTGGATGGAGGGGTCGAGCAGTACTTC. It encodes CASSLDGGVEQYF. J is TRBJ2-7 and V is TRBV5-6; weak D call: TRBD2 (6 bases). Trimming took off 0 bases at V and 6 bases at J, with 10 bases between the two ends. Germline V gives CDR1 SGHDT, CDR2 YYEEEE. The CDR3 length is 13 residues. Combining the CDR3 with reference TRBV5-6 and TRBJ2-7 gives the whole variable domain DAGVTQSPTHLIKTRGQQVTLRCSPKSGHDTVSWYQQALGQGPQFIFQYYEEEERQRGNFPDRFSGHQFPNYSSELNVNALLLGDSALYLCASSLDGGVEQYFGPGTRLTVT.

V gene TRBV28 combines with J gene TRBJ1-6; weak D call: TRBD1 (5 bases). V was clipped by 5 bases and J by 6 bases, with 14 bases between them. CDR3 length equals 15 residues. Germline V gives CDR1 MDHEN, CDR2 SYDVKM. The CDR3 sequence: CASSPPGPSNSPLHF. In DNA form, the CDR3 reads TGTGCCAGCAGTCCCCCAGGGCCGTCTAATTCACCCCTCCACTTT.

The CDR3 coding sequence is TGTGCCAGCAGCCTACTGAGGGCGGGGGTGCAACGGGAAAACATTCAGTACTTC. The encoded protein is CASSLLRAGVQRENIQYF. The chain joins TRBV4-2 to TRBJ2-4, with 7 bases lining up with TRBD2. From germline, CDR1 is LGHNA and CDR2 YNFKEQ. This CDR3 spans 18 amino acids. The V segment lost 4 bases and the J segment 5 bases; nucleotides outside the gene matches: 17.

V and J are TRBV13 and TRBJ1-2; 7 bases are shared with TRBD1. With 5 bases clipped from V and 4 bases from J, the junction kept 10 bases outside the gene matches. Germline V CDR1 and CDR2: PRHDT, FYEKMQ (reference sequence). The CDR3 extends over 15 amino acids. The CDR3 nucleotides are TGTGCCAGCAGCGGACCGGGACAGAATATCTATGGCTACACCTTC. This sequence encodes CASSGPGQNIYGYTF.